Listed below are T cell receptor beta chains from one sample, sequenced in a study of blood T cells in healthy people across ages. Each CDR3 protein gets one entry after TCRdb re-called the 5' RACE reads with MiXCR. In the table there are 540,000 or so distinct CDR3 sequences, about 25% of which are singletons. The data were also submitted as part of a second study, on T cells of mothers and their children.

Sequencing was carried out using blood. Every receptor here comes from a boy aged 5-17 years in good health. The CDR3 runs from the conserved cysteine through the conserved F or W. D genes are given only for firm matches. Clone size is given for some rows only: seen once, a few or many times, or a class if the clone is expanded.

v_call	j_call	d_call	clone_size	cdr3_nt	cdr3_aa
TRBV6-5	TRBJ2-1	NA	NA	TGTGCCAGCAGTTACTCGGCTAACAATGAGCAGTTCTTC	CASSYSANNEQFF
TRBV18	TRBJ2-7	TRBD1	NA	TGTGCCAGCTCACCAGGGACAGGGGCGGCCTACGAGCAGTACTTC	CASSPGTGAAYEQYF
TRBV20-1	TRBJ1-6	NA	NA	TGCAGTGCTCACCGACTCGGAACTTCACCCCTCCACTTT	CSAHRLGTSPLHF
TRBV4-3	TRBJ2-1	TRBD2	many	TGCGCCAGCAGCCAAGATTTCGGGCGGGGGGGCTACAATGAGCAGTTCTTC	CASSQDFGRGGYNEQFF
TRBV5-1	TRBJ2-2	TRBD2	NA	TGCGCCAGCAGCCCGGGAGGTCAGGACACCGGGGAGCTGTTTTTT	CASSPGGQDTGELFF
TRBV4-3	TRBJ1-2	NA	few	TGCGCCAGCAGCCAAGCCCCGGGAAACTATGGCTACACCTTC	CASSQAPGNYGYTF
TRBV29-1	TRBJ2-1	NA	many	TGCAGCGTTGAAGATCTGGACAGAGGGGACCACAATGAGCAGTTCTTC	CSVEDLDRGDHNEQFF
TRBV14	TRBJ1-4	NA	NA	TGTGCCAGCACCAACAATTTGGACGAAAAACTGTTTTTT	CASTNNLDEKLFF
TRBV4-1	TRBJ1-2	NA	NA	TGCGCCAGCAGCCCCTCCCGGGCACCGGGTTATGGCTACACCTTC	CASSPSRAPGYGYTF
TRBV20-1	TRBJ2-1	NA	NA	TGCAGTGCTAGGTTGTACGCGGACCCGCAGTTCTTC	CSARLYADPQFF
TRBV5-1	TRBJ2-2	TRBD2	NA	TGCGCCAGCAGCTGGGAGGGACACACCGGGGAGCTGTTTTTT	CASSWEGHTGELFF
TRBV28	TRBJ1-4	NA	few	TGTGCCAGCAGTACGACCCCCCGGGCAGCGCCGGAAAAACTGTTTTTT	CASSTTPRAAPEKLFF
TRBV14	TRBJ1-6	TRBD1	NA	TGTGCCAGCAGCCAAATCGGCAGGGGGAATTCACCCCTCCACTTT	CASSQIGRGNSPLHF
TRBV30	TRBJ1-3	NA	few	TGTGCCTGGACAGGGACGATCTCTGGAAACACCATATATTTT	CAWTGTISGNTIYF
TRBV5-1	TRBJ2-1	TRBD2	NA	TGCGCCAGCAGCTTGGGGGGGGGGTTCTCCTACAATGAGCAGTTCTTC	CASSLGGGFSYNEQFF
TRBV7-6	TRBJ2-7	TRBD1	NA	TGTGCCAGCAGCAATATCAGGGGGATTGGTCCCTACGAGCAGTACTTC	CASSNIRGIGPYEQYF
TRBV7-9	TRBJ2-7	TRBD1	NA	TGTGCCAGCCTAGGGGACAGGGGTACCCTCGAGCAGTACTTC	CASLGDRGTLEQYF
TRBV27	TRBJ2-5	NA	few	TGTGCCAGCAGTTGGGTAGCCGGAGAGACCCAGTACTTC	CASSWVAGETQYF
TRBV12-3/TRBV12-4	TRBJ1-4	NA	NA	NA	CASSRQGENCFF
TRBV7-2	TRBJ2-5	TRBD2	once	TGTGCCAGCAGCACACGGTTACTAGCGTCGGAAGCGGAGACCCAGTACTTC	CASSTRLLASEAETQYF
TRBV20-1	TRBJ2-1	NA	few	TGCAGTGCTAGCTTCGGGAGCTACAATGAGCAGTTCTTC	CSASFGSYNEQFF
TRBV30	TRBJ2-7	NA	few	TGCGCCTGGATCTCGACGGACAGATACTCCTACGAGCAGTACTTC	CAWISTDRYSYEQYF
TRBV6-2/TRBV6-3	TRBJ1-1	TRBD1	NA	TGTGCCAGCAGCCAGGGACAGGGGGCTGAAGCTTTCTTT	CASSQGQGAEAFF
TRBV20-1	TRBJ2-7	NA	NA	TGCAGTGCTCCTCCAATACTAGCCGCTTACGAGCAGTACTTC	CSAPPILAAYEQYF
TRBV28	TRBJ2-7	NA	few	TGTGCCAGCAGTCACTACGAGCAGTACTTC	CASSHYEQYF
TRBV5-1	TRBJ1-1	NA	NA	TGCGCCAGCAGCTTGGGAGTCTACACTGAAGCTTTCTTT	CASSLGVYTEAFF
TRBV5-1	TRBJ2-7	TRBD2	NA	TGCGCCAGCAGCCCCTCCGGGACTAGCGGGAGAGCACCGTACTTC	CASSPSGTSGRAPYF
TRBV7-3	TRBJ2-5	TRBD1	few	TGTGCCAGCAGCCCCATCGGACAGGGGGCTTTTTCAAACTCCGAGACCCAGTACTTC	CASSPIGQGAFSNSETQYF
TRBV19	TRBJ2-3	NA	NA	TGTGCCAGTTGGCGGGGCGGCACAGATACGCAGTATTTT	CASWRGGTDTQYF
TRBV27	TRBJ2-7	NA	NA	TGTGCCAGCAGTTTGGCCTCAGGGTTCTACGAGCAGTACTTC	CASSLASGFYEQYF
TRBV2	TRBJ2-2	TRBD1	few	TGTGCCAGCAAGGACAGGGTGACAACCGGGGAGCTGTTTTTT	CASKDRVTTGELFF
TRBV7-2	TRBJ1-2	NA	NA	TGTGCCAGCAGCCCATCGTCCGCGGCCCTTATTGGCTACACCTTC	CASSPSSAALIGYTF
TRBV7-9	TRBJ1-1	NA	few	TGTGCCAGCAGCTTTCCATTTGACACACCGGGCCTCTCTGAAGCTTTCTTT	CASSFPFDTPGLSEAFF
TRBV2	TRBJ2-1	TRBD2	many	TGTGCCAGCAGTCTGACTAGCGGGGGATACAATGAGCAGTTCTTC	CASSLTSGGYNEQFF
TRBV20-1	TRBJ2-7	TRBD2	few	TGCAGTGCTAGTGGGACTACGATTCTTTACGAGCAGTACTTC	CSASGTTILYEQYF
TRBV2	TRBJ2-1	TRBD2	few	TGTGCCAGCAGACGACCGGAAAGCGGGGGGAGCAATGAGCAGTTCTTC	CASRRPESGGSNEQFF
TRBV5-1	TRBJ2-1	TRBD1	few	TGCGCCAGCAGCTTGGGACAGGGGGCTGATGAGCAGTTCTTC	CASSLGQGADEQFF
TRBV11-1	TRBJ2-1	TRBD2	few	TGTGCCAGCAGCTTAGCTTACGGGAGGCGGGTCAATGAGCAGTTCTTC	CASSLAYGRRVNEQFF
TRBV6-5	TRBJ2-5	TRBD2	few	TGTGCCAGCACCAAGGGAGGGCCAGAGACCCAGTACTTC	CASTKGGPETQYF
TRBV20-1	TRBJ2-1	TRBD2	many	TGCAGTGCTAACCGGGAGGAGGCCTACAATGAGCAGTTCTTC	CSANREEAYNEQFF
TRBV7-6	TRBJ2-7	NA	few	TGTGCCAGCAGCTTATCCGCTTCGCGCAGGCCCTACGAGCAGTACTTC	CASSLSASRRPYEQYF
TRBV6-2/TRBV6-3	TRBJ2-5	NA	NA	TGTGCCAGCAGTTACCAGGGACCAGGGAGGACCCAGTACTTC	CASSYQGPGRTQYF
TRBV28	TRBJ2-3	TRBD2	few	TGTGCCAGCAGTCTGCCCCGTCTGCGGGGGGGCAGAGATACGCAGTATTTT	CASSLPRLRGGRDTQYF
TRBV29-1	TRBJ2-1	NA	once	TGCAGCGTTGAAATGACTTACAATGAGCAGTTCTTC	CSVEMTYNEQFF
TRBV10-3	TRBJ2-1	TRBD2	NA	TGTGCCATCAGTGGGAACCTTGGAGCGGGAGATGGTAATGAGCAGTTCTTC	CAISGNLGAGDGNEQFF
TRBV7-9	TRBJ1-4	NA	NA	TGTGCCAGCAGCTCCCAGGGAATATTATTGGTAGGAAAACTGTTTTTT	CASSSQGILLVGKLFF
TRBV7-9	TRBJ2-5	NA	few	TGTGCCAGCAGCTTCTGGGTGGGGCTCCGGGAGACCCAGTACTTC	CASSFWVGLRETQYF
TRBV25-1	TRBJ2-1	TRBD1	many	TGTGCCACTACGGACAGGGCGGCGCAGTTCTTC	CATTDRAAQFF
TRBV20-1	TRBJ2-7	TRBD1	NA	TGCAGTGCACACCGGGACAGGGTAACTCACGAGCAGTACTTC	CSAHRDRVTHEQYF
TRBV7-9	TRBJ1-1	NA	few	TGTGCCAGCAGTGTTAACCGAGGAACGGCTGAAGCTTTCTTT	CASSVNRGTAEAFF
TRBV20-1	TRBJ1-1	TRBD1	few	TGCAGTGCTCGGGACAGGGGGCAAACTGAAGCTTTCTTT	CSARDRGQTEAFF
TRBV5-1	TRBJ2-3	NA	NA	TGCGCCAGCAGACAAAGGACAGCATTCACAGATACGCAGTATTTT	CASRQRTAFTDTQYF
TRBV29-1	TRBJ2-5	NA	NA	TGCAGCGTGGGGGGACTCACGGAGACCCAGTACTTC	CSVGGLTETQYF